These 15 T cell receptor beta chains originate from one sample sequenced in a study of siplizumab effects on memory and regulatory T cells. Produced via immunoSEQ multiplex PCR; TCRdb's table is partial and in-frame only. This sample has around 100,000 clones, with 85% to 95% found just once. The sample comprised non-Treg CD4+ T cells sorted from blood. The receptor set was obtained from a human donor in good health.

The V gene is TRBV30, the J gene TRBJ2-1; perhaps TRBD2 as D (6 bases). The CDR3 is made up of 15 amino acids. Germline CDR1 is GTSNPN and CDR2 is SVGIG (reference sequence). V lost 0 bases, J lost 6 bases, and 15 bases lay in between. For the CDR3, the DNA is TGTGCCTGGAGTGTACTCGCGGGGCCCATCAATGAGCAGTTCTTC. Protein sequence: CAWSVLAGPINEQFF.

This rearrangement joins TRBV7-8 to TRBJ1-4; weak D call: TRBD1 (6 bases). CDR3 length equals 14 residues. Germline V gene sequence: CDR1 SGHVS, CDR2 FQNEAQ. V was trimmed by 6 bases and J by 7 bases, leaving 15 bases between them. CDR3 in DNA: TGTGCCAGCAGGAGGGGGGGCGTGGGTGAAAAACTGTTTTTT. The encoded protein is CASRRGGVGEKLFF. The whole variable domain, filled in from reference TRBV7-8 and TRBJ1-4, reads GAGVSQSPRYKVAKRGQDVALRCDPISGHVSLFWYQQALGQGPEFLTYFQNEAQLDKSGLPSDRFFAERPEGSVSTLKIQRTQQEDSAVYLCASRRGGVGEKLFFGSGTQLSVL.

In its sample, this clone was seen a few times. The V gene is TRBV7-9, the J gene TRBJ2-2; 7 nucleotides agree with TRBD1. V trimming: 6 bases; J trimming: 7 bases; junction bases outside the gene matches: 8. This CDR3 comprises 14 residues. Germline loops: CDR1 SEHNR, CDR2 FQNEAQ (reference sequence). DNA of the CDR3: TGTGCCAGCAGTTATGACAGGGCGAACGGGGAGCTGTTTTTT. It codes for CASSYDRANGELFF.

The V call is TRBV7-2, the J call TRBJ2-3, with TRBD1 identical over 9 bases. J gave up 6 bases and V 1 base, and 8 bases lay outside the gene matches. Germline lookup yields CDR1 SGHTA and CDR2 FQGNSA. This CDR3 contains 16 residues. DNA of the CDR3: TGTGCCAGCAGCTTAGGGGGGACAGGGACGCAGGATACGCAGTATTTT. Residues: CASSLGGTGTQDTQYF. Looking up the rest from reference TRBV7-2 and TRBJ2-3 gives the full variable domain: GAGVSQSPSNKVTEKGKDVELRCDPISGHTALYWYRQSLGQGLEFLIYFQGNSAPDKSGLPSDRFSAERTGGSVSTLTIQRTQQEDSAVYLCASSLGGTGTQDTQYFGPGTRLTVL.

The rearrangement joins TRBV7-8 to TRBJ2-5; tentatively, D is TRBD2 (6 bases). The CDR3 is made up of 14 amino acids. Germline CDR1 and CDR2: SGHVS and FQNEAQ. V was pared by 5 bases and J by 5 bases, with 15 bases between. This CDR3 reads CASSGRTIGETQYF. CDR3 DNA sequence: TGTGCCAGCAGCGGCCGGACTATTGGCGAGACCCAGTACTTC.

The V gene is TRBV5-5, the J gene TRBJ2-7; D is perhaps TRBD2 (5 bases). This CDR3 is built from 14 residues. V lost 0 bases to trimming and J lost 4 bases, with 11 bases between them. Germline V gene data show CDR1 as SGHKS and CDR2 as YYEKEE (reference sequence). CDR3 region: CASSLAEGRYEQYF. The CDR3 DNA is TGTGCCAGCAGCTTGGCCGAGGGCAGGTACGAGCAGTACTTC.

CDR3 protein: CASSYTTPGQGYEQYF. In DNA form, the CDR3 reads TGTGCCAGCAGTTACACTACCCCGGGACAGGGCTACGAGCAGTACTTC. The chain couples TRBV6-5 to TRBJ2-7, with TRBD1 matching 9 bases. With 2 bases clipped from V and 3 bases from J, the junction kept 8 bases outside the gene matches. This CDR3 contains 16 residues. Looked up from germline, CDR1 is MNHEY and CDR2 is SVGAGI.

The chain joins TRBV5-1 to TRBJ2-3, with D possibly TRBD2 on 7 matching bases. This CDR3 has 15 residues. V was trimmed by 1 base and J by 6 bases, leaving 15 bases between them. Germline lookup yields CDR1 SGHRS and CDR2 YFSETQ. The CDR3 protein is CASSLRGAAVDTQYF. DNA for the CDR3: TGCGCCAGCAGCTTGCGGGGGGCGGCGGTGGATACGCAGTATTTT.

V and J are TRBV10-3 and TRBJ2-1; 7 nucleotides align to TRBD2. The V gene end was trimmed by 9 bases and the J gene end by 0 bases; junction bases not matched to a gene: 11. The germline V gene encodes CDR1 ENHRY and CDR2 SYGVKD. This CDR3 is 16 amino acids long. CDR3 protein: CAITPSGSSSYNEQFF. CDR3 bases: TGTGCCATAACTCCTAGCGGTTCCAGCTCCTACAATGAGCAGTTCTTC.

The gene calls are TRBV25-1 and TRBJ1-1, with 8 nucleotides matching TRBD1. V dropped 4 bases and J dropped 6; count of bases not matched to a gene: 7. The CDR3 consists of 14 residues. CDR1 and CDR2 from the germline V gene are MGHDK and SYGVNS. The CDR3 bases are TGTGCCAGCAGTGGGCCGACAGGGGACGCTGAAGCTTTCTTT. Translation gives CASSGPTGDAEAFF.

The chain is built from TRBV7-2 and TRBJ2-5, with 7 bases lining up with TRBD2. Gene TRBJ2-7 matches the end of the DNA better, so the J call may be wrong. Per germline, CDR1 SGHTA and CDR2 FQGNSA. There are 15 residues in the CDR3. Here the CDR3 reads CASSLGGRIPYEQYF. The DNA for the CDR3 is TGTGCCAGCAGCTTAGGCGGGAGAATCCCCTACGAGCAGTACTTC.

The table lists this clone with a count of one. The chain recombines TRBV7-2 with TRBJ2-5, with D maybe TRBD1 (6 bases). V gave up 5 bases and J gave up 0 bases, with 10 bases separating them. Germline V gene lookup returns CDR1 SGHTA and CDR2 FQGNSA. CDR3 length: 14 amino acids. The CDR3 coding sequence is TGTGCCAGCAGCGCCACAGGGAACCAAGAGACCCAGTACTTC. Translating it yields CASSATGNQETQYF.

The gene calls are TRBV4-1 and TRBJ1-2, with D tentatively TRBD1 (5 bases). The CDR3 runs 15 residues. Germline V gene lookup returns CDR1 MGHRA and CDR2 YSYEKL. Trimming took 4 bases from V and 5 from J, leaving 17 bases between them. This CDR3 reads CASSRGEQGGYGYTF. The CDR3 DNA sequence: TGCGCCAGCAGCCGGGGGGAGCAGGGTGGATATGGCTACACCTTC.

The V call is TRBV30, the J call TRBJ2-2; either TRBD1 or TRBD2 may supply D (5 bases each). From germline, CDR1 is GTSNPN and CDR2 SVGIG (reference sequence). The CDR3 sequence is 14 residues long. The V end was cut by 2 bases, the J end by 1 base, with 8 bases between. In DNA form, the CDR3 reads TGTGCCTGGAGTCGGGGCAGGAACACCGGGGAGCTGTTTTTT. The encoded protein is CAWSRGRNTGELFF. Combining the CDR3 with reference TRBV30 and TRBJ2-2 gives the whole variable domain SQTIHQWPATLVQPVGSPLSLECTVEGTSNPNLYWYRQAAGRGLQLLFYSVGIGQISSEVPQNLSASRPQDRQFILSSKKLLLSDSGFYLCAWSRGRNTGELFFGEGSRLTVL.

The chain couples TRBV4-1 to TRBJ1-2; tentative D call: TRBD1 (6 bases). This CDR3 has 15 amino acids. V gave up 0 bases and J gave up 4 bases, with 12 bases separating them. Germline CDR1 and CDR2: MGHRA and YSYEKL. In DNA, the CDR3 is TGCGCCAGCAGCCAAGAGGGGGCTCGGGTCTATGGCTACACCTTC. As protein: CASSQEGARVYGYTF.